The next 26 T cell receptor beta chains were all read from a single sample in a study of graft-versus-host responses after intestinal transplantation (dated by TCRdb to about 2021). In the paper's terms, the time point label means: cells obtained before transplantation from donor or recipient. Libraries were built with the immunoSEQ multiplex PCR assay. TCRdb's version of the immuneACCESS table is confined to in-frame rearrangements and falls short of the full clone set. An unresolved V gene accounts for under half of the shortfall where checked; the remainder is of unknown origin. Counted in this sample were some 9,800 clones; around 29% of them appeared once. Less than 5.5% of the sample is taken by the ten largest. The sample consisted of alloreactive CD4+ T cells from a mixed lymphocyte reaction culture, taken before transplantation. The cell subset or site label corresponds to: CFSE-low proliferating T cells sorted from roughly six-day pre-transplant mixed lymphocyte reaction (GvH or HvG direction). The receptors shown here come from a human patient who was an organ donor for intestinal transplantation.

Relative to its sample, this clone is medium-sized (0.01 to 0.1%). V is TRBV5-4 and J is TRBJ2-4, with TRBD1 matching over 8 bases. This CDR3 has 15 amino acids. CDR1 is SGHNT, CDR2 YYREEE, per germline (reference sequence). V was pared by 0 bases and J by 1 base, with 0 bases of the junction left unmatched. The CDR3 bases are TGTGCCAGCAGCTTGGGACAGGGGGCCAAAAACATTCAGTACTTC. Protein sequence: CASSLGQGAKNIQYF.

This clone showed up just a few times. This rearrangement joins TRBV9 to TRBJ2-7; either TRBD1 or TRBD2 may supply D (6 bases each). CDR3 length: 15 residues. From germline, CDR1 is SGDLS and CDR2 YYNGEE. V lost 4 bases to trimming and J lost 3 bases, with 17 bases between them. The CDR3 sequence is CASSPQPGAYYEQYF. The CDR3 DNA reads as TGTGCCAGCAGCCCACAGCCGGGGGCCTACTACGAGCAGTACTTC.

The chain employs TRBV5-1 and TRBJ2-3, with 8 bases that match TRBD1. The CDR3 totals 14 residues. J was trimmed by 2 bases and V by 4 bases; bases with no gene match: 3. The germline V gene has CDR1 SGHRS and CDR2 YFSETQ. The CDR3 DNA sequence: TGCGCCAGCAGCAGACAGGGGCACACAGATACGCAGTATTTT. This gives the protein CASSRQGHTDTQYF.

There are a few counts of this clone. For the CDR3, the DNA is TGTGCCAGCAGCTTAGGCCGGACAACCTACGAGCAGTACTTC. This translates into CASSLGRTTYEQYF. This chain joins TRBV11-2 and TRBJ2-7, with D possibly being TRBD1 (5 bases). CDR1 is SGHAT and CDR2 is FQNNGV in the germline V gene. This CDR3 region has 14 residues. Trimming stripped 1 base from V and 2 bases from J, with 9 bases between. Based on the CDR3 plus reference TRBV11-2 and TRBJ2-7, the full variable domain is EAGVAQSPRYKIIEKRQSVAFWCNPISGHATLYWYQQILGQGPKLLIQFQNNGVVDDSQLPKDRFSAERLKGVDSTLKIQPAKLEDSAVYLCASSLGRTTYEQYFGPGTRLTVT.

This clone has more than one count but fewer than ten. The chain employs TRBV11-3 and TRBJ1-3; D gene unclear. Between the trimmed V and J ends, which lost 1 base and 0 bases, there was a span of 4 bases. The CDR3 has 14 amino acids. CDR1 SGHNT and CDR2 YENEEA come from the germline V gene. CDR3 sequence (DNA): TGTGCCAGCAGCTTAGGGGGCTCTGGAAACACCATATATTTT. It yields the protein CASSLGGSGNTIYF. The full variable domain, in which reference TRBV11-3 and TRBJ1-3 provide the parts outside the CDR3, is EAGVVQSPRYKIIEKKQPVAFWCNPISGHNTLYWYLQNLGQGPELLIRYENEEAVDDSQLPKDRFSAERLKGVDSTLKIQPAELGDSAVYLCASSLGGSGNTIYFGEGSWLTVV.

The chain combines TRBV5-1 with TRBJ1-3; unclear D gene. Germline V lookup: CDR1 SGHRS, CDR2 YFSETQ. Trimming cost V 7 bases and J 2 bases, with 16 bases left between them. CDR3 length: 15 amino acids. The CDR3 region is CASGSSGYPGNTIYF. The DNA of the CDR3 is TGCGCCAGCGGGAGCTCTGGATACCCTGGAAACACCATATATTTT.

This clone was found a few times. The V and J genes are TRBV5-4 and TRBJ2-6; D assignment may be TRBD1 or TRBD2 (5 bases each). V lost 4 bases to trimming and J lost 0 bases, with 14 bases between them. Germline CDR1 is SGHNT and CDR2 is YYREEE (reference sequence). The CDR3 covers 17 residues. Written as DNA, the CDR3 is TGTGCCAGCAGCCGTCGTGGGACGGTCTCTGGGGCCAACGTCCTGACTTTC. This encodes CASSRRGTVSGANVLTF.

This clone appeared a few times. The J gene is TRBJ2-5, the V gene TRBV5-4; D ambiguous. V was clipped by 1 base and J by 4 bases, with 11 bases between them. Germline CDR1 and CDR2: SGHNT and YYREEE (reference sequence). The CDR3 spans 14 residues. CDR3 sequence reads: CASSLYMLSETQYF. In DNA form, the CDR3 reads TGTGCCAGCAGCTTGTATATGTTGTCAGAGACCCAGTACTTC.

About this clone itself: A read error may produce the germline difference seen at one junction end. Within the sample, other DNA sequences also encode this same CDR3. The chain employs TRBV4-1 and TRBJ2-7; 8 bases map to TRBD1. The germline V gene has CDR1 MGHRA and CDR2 YSYEKL. This CDR3 is 16 amino acids long. CDR3 residues: CASSQDATGVNYEQYF. CDR3 nucleotides: TGTGCCAGCAGCCAAGATGCGACAGGGGTTAACTACGAGCAGTACTTC.

The V gene is TRBV28, the J gene TRBJ1-1, with a weak D call TRBD1 (5 bases). CDR1 is MDHEN and CDR2 is SYDVKM in the germline V gene. The CDR3 runs 15 residues. V lost 6 bases and J lost 0, with 14 bases in between. CDR3 sequence reads: CASSSTTGMNTEAFF. The CDR3 nucleotides read TGTGCCAGCAGCTCAACCACAGGAATGAACACTGAAGCTTTCTTT.

The chain has TRBV7-2 and TRBJ2-7; D tentatively fits TRBD1 or TRBD2 (7 bases each). V was cut by 3 bases and J by 2 bases, with 14 bases left in between. Germline V gives CDR1 SGHTA, CDR2 FQGNSA. This CDR3 has 15 amino acids. Here the CDR3 DNA reads TGTGCCAGCAGCTTGGAGCGGGACAGACCCTACGAGCAGTACTTC. Translating gives CASSLERDRPYEQYF. The entire variable domain, with the rest obtained from reference TRBV7-2 and TRBJ2-7, is as follows: GAGVSQSPSNKVTEKGKDVELRCDPISGHTALYWYRQSLGQGLEFLIYFQGNSAPDKSGLPSDRFSAERTGGSVSTLTIQRTQQEDSAVYLCASSLERDRPYEQYFGPGTRLTVT.

The chain is built from TRBV4-1 and TRBJ2-5; 12 bases align to TRBD2. Per germline, CDR1 MGHRA and CDR2 YSYEKL. The CDR3 sequence is 18 residues long. Trimming at V came to 0 bases and at J to 1 base, leaving 6 bases not matched to a gene. CDR3 in amino acids: CASSQDLGLAGPQETQYF. In DNA form, the CDR3 reads TGCGCCAGCAGCCAAGACCTTGGACTAGCGGGACCCCAAGAGACCCAGTACTTC.

The V gene is TRBV2, the J gene TRBJ1-1, with D perhaps matching TRBD1 (5 bases). Germline assignment: CDR1 SNHLY and CDR2 FYNNEI. Trimming shortened V by 0 bases and J by 4 bases, and 6 bases separated the two germline ends. CDR3 length: 13 residues. The CDR3 DNA reads as TGTGCCAGCAGTGAAGCGGGGGGCACTGAAGCTTTCTTT. It yields the protein CASSEAGGTEAFF. Filled out from reference TRBV2 and TRBJ1-1, the complete variable domain reads EPEVTQTPSHQVTQMGQEVILRCVPISNHLYFYWYRQILGQKVEFLVSFYNNEISEKSEIFDDQFSVERPDGSNFTLKIRSTKLEDSAMYFCASSEAGGTEAFFGQGTRLTVV.

V gene TRBV27 combines with J gene TRBJ2-1; the match to TRBD1 covers 7 bases. The J segment lost 3 bases and the V segment lost 1 base, leaving 9 bases of the junction unmatched. This CDR3 has 17 residues. Per germline, CDR1 MNHEY and CDR2 SMNVEV (reference sequence). CDR3 amino acids: CASSLWAQGVFYNEQFF. The CDR3 DNA follows: TGTGCCAGCAGTTTATGGGCCCAGGGGGTCTTCTACAATGAGCAGTTCTTC.

The chain is built from TRBV4-2 and TRBJ2-5; TRBD2 is a possible D gene (6 bases). The germline CDR1 and CDR2 sequences are LGHNA and YNFKEQ. Trimming removed 5 bases at V and 2 bases at J, with 9 bases between. This CDR3 spans 13 amino acids. The CDR3 protein is CASSLSGQETQYF. CDR3 nucleotide sequence: TGTGCCAGCAGCTTGAGCGGGCAAGAGACCCAGTACTTC.

The rearrangement uses TRBV19 and TRBJ1-1; D is unclear. Germline CDR1 is LNHDA and CDR2 is SQIVND (reference sequence). V lost 3 bases, J lost 1 base, and 6 bases lay in between. This CDR3 is built from 13 residues. The CDR3 protein is CASSMRGNTEAFF. The CDR3 DNA is TGTGCCAGTAGTATGCGGGGGAACACTGAAGCTTTCTTT.

This chain uses TRBV12-2 with TRBJ2-5; TRBD2 is the table's D call and was not checked against the DNA. TRBV12-2 is labeled a pseudogene. The CDR3 loop spans 14 amino acids. CDR3: CASRPGTSGETQYF. CDR3 nucleotides: TGTGCAAGTCGCCCCGGGACTAGCGGAGAGACCCAGTACTTC.

The V call is TRBV5-1, the J call TRBJ1-1, with D tentatively TRBD1 (6 bases). The CDR3 consists of 13 residues. Germline CDR1 and CDR2: SGHRS and YFSETQ. V dropped 5 bases and J dropped 4 bases, with 12 bases sitting between them. The CDR3 region is CASRTGNPTEAFF. CDR3 nucleotide sequence: TGCGCCAGCAGGACAGGAAATCCCACTGAAGCTTTCTTT.

This clone was counted a few times. The chain links TRBV7-3 to TRBJ2-6; D is unresolved. Germline-derived CDR1 and CDR2 are SGHTA and FQGTGA. The CDR3 loop spans 17 amino acids. The V and J ends lost 2 bases and 0 bases respectively, with 11 bases between them. CDR3 amino acids: CASSLDGRTSGANVLTF. CDR3 nucleotide sequence: TGTGCCAGCAGCTTAGACGGACGGACCTCTGGGGCCAACGTCCTGACTTTC.

CDR3 amino acids: CASSLLGRGYNSPLHF. CDR3 nucleotides: TGTGCCAGCAGCTTGTTGGGCAGGGGCTATAATTCACCCCTCCACTTT. The chain recombines TRBV5-4 with TRBJ1-6; a possible D gene is TRBD1 (6 bases). Germline lookup yields CDR1 SGHNT and CDR2 YYREEE (reference sequence). Trimming stripped 1 base from V and 3 bases from J, with 11 bases between. This CDR3 is built from 16 residues.

This clone is medium-sized. The rearrangement joins TRBV5-1 to TRBJ2-5; no firm D call. In germline, CDR1 is SGHRS, CDR2 YFSETQ. The CDR3 consists of 14 residues. The V and J ends lost 0 bases and 1 base respectively, with 7 bases between them. This CDR3 is CASSLGLVQETQYF. CDR3 nucleotide sequence: TGCGCCAGCAGCTTGGGGCTGGTCCAAGAGACCCAGTACTTC.

This clone has only one observation. The chain uses TRBV6-6 and TRBJ1-1; no clear D. CDR3 size: 15 residues. Germline V lookup: CDR1 MNHNY, CDR2 SVGAGI (reference sequence). The V and J ends lost 3 bases and 0 bases respectively, with 11 bases between them. The CDR3 protein is CASSYSLRVNTEAFF. CDR3 in DNA: TGTGCCAGCAGTTATTCTTTAAGGGTGAACACTGAAGCTTTCTTT.

The chain carries TRBV5-6 and TRBJ2-5; D not resolved. CDR3 length: 15 residues. V lost 1 base, J lost 4 bases, and 14 bases lay in between. Germline V lookup: CDR1 SGHDT, CDR2 YYEEEE. The CDR3 protein is CASSLFVGYPETQYF. CDR3 in DNA: TGTGCCAGCAGCTTGTTTGTGGGCTACCCAGAGACCCAGTACTTC.

To note about this clone: Since a much larger clone is just one base distant, this may be a read error. At the DNA level, this CDR3 is encoded by other sequences in the same sample as well. The chain is built from TRBV5-1 and TRBJ2-2; possible D gene TRBD1, 6 bases. CDR3 length: 16 residues. V was clipped by 4 bases and J by 1 base, with 14 bases between them. Germline loops: CDR1 SGHRS, CDR2 YFSETQ. CDR3 DNA: TGCGCCAGCAGCCCCGGGCAGGGGAGGAACACCGGGGAGCTGTTTTTT. It specifies CASSPGQGRNTGELFF.

This clone has more than one count but fewer than ten. The genes are TRBV5-1 and TRBJ2-1, with 7 bases lining up with TRBD2. This CDR3 has 16 amino acids. Germline-derived CDR1 and CDR2 are SGHRS and YFSETQ. With 0 bases clipped from V and 6 bases from J, the junction kept 9 bases outside the gene matches. In DNA, the CDR3 is TGCGCCAGCAGCTTGGATCGGGGGAGGGTAATCAATGAGCAGTTCTTC. Translated: CASSLDRGRVINEQFF.

The chain joins TRBV5-1 to TRBJ2-7; 11 bases are shared with TRBD2. Germline CDR1 SGHRS, CDR2 YFSETQ. J gave up 4 bases and V 2 bases, and 5 bases lay outside the gene matches. This CDR3 is built from 15 residues. Here the CDR3 DNA reads TGCGCCAGCAGCTTCTCTAGCGGGGGGAATTACGAGCAGTACTTC. Amino acids: CASSFSSGGNYEQYF.